These T cell receptor beta chains were read from a single sample in a study of CD4 T cells in relation to SARS-CoV-2 and coronaviruses. TCRdb's copy holds only in-frame clones and misses some; the assay was immunoSEQ multiplex PCR. The sample has 20,000 to 25,000 clones, 76% seen once; the top ten hold roughly 17%. No cognate antigen is known for these TCRs. Sequenced: CD4+ T cells from PBMCs, cultured in vitro. These receptors all come from a human donor in good health. Both conserved end residues are part of each CDR3. D genes are given only for firm matches. Clone size is stated in some rows and not others, as once, few, many or a class when expanded.

cdr3_nt | cdr3_aa | v_call | d_call | clone_size | j_call
TGTGCCAGCAGGGGGCCTGGCAATCAGCCCCAGCATTTT | CASRGPGNQPQHF | TRBV2 | . | . | TRBJ1-5
TGTGCCAGCAGCGCCTCCGGGACTAGCGTCTCCTACGAGCAGTACTTC | CASSASGTSVSYEQYF | TRBV9 | TRBD2 | . | TRBJ2-7
TGTGCCAGCACGTCCTCCGGGACAGGGTTGGCCGGGGAGCTGTTTTTT | CASTSSGTGLAGELFF | TRBV7-9 | TRBD1 | . | TRBJ2-2
TGTGCCAGCAGAACTCTACCGGACAGTCGCTCCGAGCAGTACTTC | CASRTLPDSRSEQYF | TRBV5-4 | . | . | TRBJ2-7
TGTGCCAGCAGCTTAGGGTCGGGAAACACACAAGAGACCCAGTACTTC | CASSLGSGNTQETQYF | TRBV7-6 | . | . | TRBJ2-5
TGTGCCAGCAGTTCTGGGGACGGTGATACCTACGAGCAGTACTTC | CASSSGDGDTYEQYF | TRBV7-6 | . | few | TRBJ2-7
TGTGCCAGCAGCCAAGAGGTCCTCACCGGGGAGCTGTTTTTT | CASSQEVLTGELFF | TRBV14 | . | once | TRBJ2-2
TGTGCCAGCAGTGAAGCCGGGACAGCGGAGACCCAGTACTTC | CASSEAGTAETQYF | TRBV6-1 | TRBD1 | . | TRBJ2-5
TGTGCCAGCAGCTTAGCGGGGGAGACTGAAGCTTTCTTT | CASSLAGETEAFF | TRBV7-9 | . | . | TRBJ1-1
TGTGCCAGCAGCTTCTGGGGGGGAGGAGCAGATACGCAGTATTTT | CASSFWGGGADTQYF | TRBV11-1 | TRBD2 | . | TRBJ2-3
TGCGCCAGCAGCTTGGGACTAGAACAGACGCAGTACTTC | CASSLGLEQTQYF | TRBV5-1 | . | medium-sized | TRBJ2-7
TGTGCCAGCAGATTCTTAACCGGACTAGCGGGACCTCGTGACACCGGGGAGCTGTTTTTT | CASRFLTGLAGPRDTGELFF | TRBV2 | TRBD2 | . | TRBJ2-2
TGTGCCAGCAGCTTCAGGGGTTCGGGAAACACCATATATTTT | CASSFRGSGNTIYF | TRBV13 | . | . | TRBJ1-3
TGTGCCAGCAGCGTAACAGGGTTGGGAACCGGGGAGCTGTTTTTT | CASSVTGLGTGELFF | TRBV9 | . | . | TRBJ2-2
TGTGCCAGTAGTATACAGGGTCTCGAGGCCGGGGAGCTGTTTTTT | CASSIQGLEAGELFF | TRBV19 | . | . | TRBJ2-2
TGCAGTGCGAATGAAGCTTTCTTT | CSANEAFF | TRBV20-1 | . | . | TRBJ1-1
TGTGCCAGCAGCAAGGCCCTAAATGAGCAGTTCTTC | CASSKALNEQFF | TRBV7-9 | . | . | TRBJ2-1
TGTGCCAGCAGCTACCACACCGGGGAGCTGTTTTTT | CASSYHTGELFF | TRBV7-8 | . | few | TRBJ2-2
TGTGCCAGCAGCGTAACTCCGGTGATAAACACCATATATTTT | CASSVTPVINTIYF | TRBV9 | . | . | TRBJ1-3
TGTGCCAGCAGTAGCGGGATACACAATCAGCCCCAGCATTTT | CASSSGIHNQPQHF | TRBV25-1 | . | . | TRBJ1-5
TGTGCCATCAGCCCCACCAGGGAAGAGACCCAGTACTTC | CAISPTREETQYF | TRBV10-3 | . | . | TRBJ2-5
TGTGCCAGCAAGCTAGCGGAGAGCACAGATACGCAGTATTTT | CASKLAESTDTQYF | TRBV2 | TRBD2 | . | TRBJ2-3
TGTGCCAGCAGCGAGAACCAGAACACCGGGGAGCTGTTTTTT | CASSENQNTGELFF | TRBV3-1/TRBV3-2 | . | . | TRBJ2-2
TGTGCCACCAGTGATTTTTCCCCGGGAAATACGCAGTATTTT | CATSDFSPGNTQYF | TRBV24-1 | . | . | TRBJ2-3
TGTGCCAGCAGCTTGGGGGCAGGGGGGTTGGGCTATGGCTACACCTTC | CASSLGAGGLGYGYTF | TRBV5-4 | TRBD1 | . | TRBJ1-2
TGTGCCAGCAGCTTAGCGGGACTAGCCTCCTTAGAGACCCAGTACTTC | CASSLAGLASLETQYF | TRBV7-6 | TRBD2 | . | TRBJ2-5
TGTGCCAGTAGTATGAGAGTTATTGGCAATCAGCCCCAGCATTTT | CASSMRVIGNQPQHF | TRBV19 | . | . | TRBJ1-5
TGTGCCAGTAGTAGGTCGGGAGCTAGCACAGATACGCAGTATTTT | CASSRSGASTDTQYF | TRBV19 | . | . | TRBJ2-3
TGTGCTAGTGGTTTGGTACTCGGGACTAGTCAAGATACGCAGTATTTT | CASGLVLGTSQDTQYF | TRBV12-5 | TRBD2 | . | TRBJ2-3
TGTGCCAGCAGCCAAGGGGATCAGCCCCAGCATTTT | CASSQGDQPQHF | TRBV3-1/TRBV3-2 | . | . | TRBJ1-5
TGTGCCATCAGTGAGTCCCGGGGGCAAAACACCGGGGAGCTGTTTTTT | CAISESRGQNTGELFF | TRBV10-3 | . | . | TRBJ2-2